Listed below are T cell receptor beta chains from one sample, sequenced in a study of beta chain features in type 1 diabetes. TCRdb keeps only in-frame clones here, not all; method: immunoSEQ multiplex PCR. The data show 350,000 to 400,000 clones, with around an eighth seen just once and 0.0095% to 0.011% held by the top ten. Specimen: naive CD4+ T cells from blood. The origin of the receptors is a woman younger than 30 with type 1 diabetes. Each CDR3 is given with its conserved first and last residue. The order of the fields is clone size, D gene, J gene, V gene, CDR3 length, CDR3 DNA, CDR3 protein. A D gene is named only where the DNA matches it firmly. Size is stated for part of the rows, as once, few or many counts, or as a class when the clone is expanded.

>few|TRBD1|TRBJ1-5|TRBV15|15
TGTGCCACCAGCAGAGGAGGGACAGGGGGGCAGCCCCAGCATTTT
CATSRGGTGGQPQHF
>few|.|TRBJ1-2|TRBV15|16
TGTGCCACCAGCGGTAGTGGCCCCAGGGGAACCCTTGGCTACACCTTC
CATSGSGPRGTLGYTF
>.|.|TRBJ2-1|TRBV30|12
TGTGCCTGGAGTGTTATAGGCGGGCAGCAGTTCTTC
CAWSVIGGQQFF
>.|.|TRBJ1-1|TRBV27|16
TGTGCCAGCAGCCTCGAGTGGACAGTGACTAACACTGAAGCTTTCTTT
CASSLEWTVTNTEAFF
>few|TRBD2|TRBJ2-7|TRBV7-2|16
TGTGCCAGCAGCTTAGCGCTTGGGGGGGGTTCCTACGAGCAGTACTTC
CASSLALGGGSYEQYF
>.|.|TRBJ2-2|TRBV6-6|11
TGTGCCAGCAGAAACTCCGGGGAGCTGTTTTTT
CASRNSGELFF
>.|.|TRBJ2-7|TRBV7-2|13
TGTGCCAGCAGGGGTAGCGGATCCTACGAGCAGTACTTC
CASRGSGSYEQYF
>few|TRBD1|TRBJ1-2|TRBV29-1|13
TGCAGCGTTGGTACAGGGGTCTTCTATGGCTACACCTTC
CSVGTGVFYGYTF
>.|.|TRBJ2-5|TRBV7-7|14
TGTGCTAGCAGCCCGGGTGACTCCCGTGAGACCCAGTACTTC
CASSPGDSRETQYF
>.|TRBD2|TRBJ2-3|TRBV28|14
TGTGCCAGCAGTTTGGAGGCGGGAGTTGGGAGGCAGTATTTT
CASSLEAGVGRQYF
>few|TRBD1|TRBJ2-1|TRBV28|14
TGTGCCAGCAGCACCGGGACAGGGGTATATGAGCAGTTCTTC
CASSTGTGVYEQFF
>few|TRBD1|TRBJ1-5|TRBV23-1|13
TGCGCCAGCCCCGCCGACAGGGCTCAGCCCCAGCATTTT
CASPADRAQPQHF
>few|.|TRBJ2-6|TRBV28|15
TGTGCCAGCAGTTTATTCCGCTCTGGGGCCAACGTCCTGACTTTC
CASSLFRSGANVLTF
>.|TRBD2|TRBJ2-5|TRBV5-4|15
TGTGCCAGCAGCGTAAGACTAGCGGGACAAGAGACCCAGTACTTC
CASSVRLAGQETQYF
>few|.|TRBJ2-1|TRBV7-9|15
TGTGCCAGCAGCTTGAGGGGATGGGAGGAGGCGGAGCAGTTCTTC
CASSLRGWEEAEQFF
>.|.|TRBJ1-2|TRBV4-3|14
TGCGCCAGCAGCCCCCTTCCCGCGGCCTATGGCTACACCTTC
CASSPLPAAYGYTF
>.|TRBD1|TRBJ2-2|TRBV7-2|14
TGTGCCAGCAGTATACAGGGGAATGCCGGGGAGCTGTTTTTT
CASSIQGNAGELFF
>.|.|TRBJ1-2|TRBV6-1|14
TGTGCCAGCAGTAGCCCGGGGGTTAACTATGGCTACACCTTC
CASSSPGVNYGYTF
>few|.|TRBJ2-2|TRBV7-9|15
TGTGCCAGCAGCTTATTCAGACCAAACAGCGGGGAGCTGTTTTTT
CASSLFRPNSGELFF
>few|.|TRBJ2-7|TRBV9|13
TGTGCCAGCAGCGGCGGAATTGGGTACGAGCAGTACTTC
CASSGGIGYEQYF
>.|.|TRBJ1-4|TRBV27|16
TGTGCCAGCACTACCTTCTTGCGGGGGCCGAGAGAAAAACTGTTTTTT
CASTTFLRGPREKLFF